This T cell receptor (beta chain) was found in a study of multiple sclerosis patients with progressive multifocal leukoencephalopathy. Study findings and constraints: Expanded clones at PML onset predated and persisted through natalizumab therapy. It is unclear whether the findings reflect JC virus infection or general immunocompromise.

Sequencing was at survey level. Every PCR reaction included synthetic inline CDR3 controls for all V-J pairings. Sequencing was performed with immunoSEQ multiplex PCR; in TCRdb, only in-frame clones are kept and a portion is missing. This sample has about 32,000 clones, with roughly 89% found just once. As for this clone: The antigen remains undetermined.

The time point: time of PML onset. The germline V and J ends were trimmed by 4 bases and 4 bases, with 17 bases remaining between them. Germline V lookup: CDR1 SGHDT, CDR2 YYEEEE. This CDR3 has 15 amino acids. J is TRBJ1-2 and V is TRBV5-6, with a weak D call TRBD1 (5 bases). Source: PBMCs, taken from a patient treated with natalizumab. The receptor was isolated from a woman aged 40 to 50 with progressive multifocal leukoencephalopathy. The CDR3 spells CASSPSWGSGYGYTF. The CDR3 coding sequence is TGTGCCAGCAGCCCCTCATGGGGGTCGGGCTATGGCTACACCTTC.